This T cell receptor (beta chain) was documented in a study of blood T cell repertoires in COVID-19 (dated by TCRdb to about 2020). Regarding the complete study: Samples covering the acute and convalescent phases of COVID-19 were provided by collaborators in the United States, Italy and Spain. The prospective study material was composed of cDNA or gDNA derived from T cells, B-cell-depleted T cells, or PBMCs. Deeply sampled blood TCRbeta repertoires from subjects exposed to, actively infected with, or recovered from COVID-19 were included in the dataset. The repertoires were released in a freely available public database intended as a resource for research on the immune response to SARS-CoV-2. Samples were obtained from the ongoing ImmuneRACE study (first 160 participants) and from roughly 1,300 subjects provided by 6 global collaborators. The sample metadata nearly always contained a de-identified subject ID, COVID-19 status, age in years and sex. Where available, HLA class I and class II types were taken from metadata supplied by the sample provider and were not determined by assay-based typing.

TCRbeta CDR3 regions were amplified from genomic DNA using the immunoSEQ Assay, a bias-controlled multiplex PCR. The paper's processing steps were these. Nucleated cell counts per sample were estimated from amplification of reference gene primers within the assay. Sequence reads were collapsed and filtered to measure the absolute abundance of every unique TCRbeta CDR3 rearrangement. Productive Simpson clonality was computed per sample as the square root of Simpson's diversity index over productive rearrangements. TCRdb mirrors the immuneACCESS table, restricted to in-frame sequences. Some clones are absent from its copies; in checked studies, under half trace to an unresolved V gene, and the reason for the others is unknown. V, J and clone size were drawn from that table, and D and trimming were deduced from the DNA. The sample profile shows tens of thousands of clones; 85% to 90% of them were found once. Roughly 1.2% of the sample lies in the top ten.

The collaborating institutions used their own protocols to collect whole blood in K2EDTA tubes. For TCRbeta analysis, collaborators shipped samples as frozen whole blood, isolated PBMCs, or DNA extracted from either of those sample types. In the case of this clone: Its antigen has not been determined. It has no much larger one-base neighbor in the sample; base qualities were not kept.

Results and caveats for the whole study, not just this receptor: How much clinical and demographic metadata was included differed by source and by participant, and the metadata was provided uncurated.

The CDR3 sequence holds 15 residues, the cysteine and phenylalanine included. The retained sequence is limited to the CDR3, 45 bases, with the frame set at the first base. V is cut back by 6 bases and J by 4 bases, with 10 bases in the junction unmatched. The germline V gene sets CDR1 to SNHLY and CDR2 to FYNNEI. Material: peripheral blood. Recombination joined TRBV2 with TRBJ1-2, with 8 junctional bases fitting TRBD1. This TCR came from a woman aged 55-69 years with acute or convalescent COVID-19. The CDR3 here reads CASSDNRGNAYGYTF. The DNA sequence reads TGTGCCAGCAGCGACAACAGGGGGAACGCCTATGGCTACACCTTC.